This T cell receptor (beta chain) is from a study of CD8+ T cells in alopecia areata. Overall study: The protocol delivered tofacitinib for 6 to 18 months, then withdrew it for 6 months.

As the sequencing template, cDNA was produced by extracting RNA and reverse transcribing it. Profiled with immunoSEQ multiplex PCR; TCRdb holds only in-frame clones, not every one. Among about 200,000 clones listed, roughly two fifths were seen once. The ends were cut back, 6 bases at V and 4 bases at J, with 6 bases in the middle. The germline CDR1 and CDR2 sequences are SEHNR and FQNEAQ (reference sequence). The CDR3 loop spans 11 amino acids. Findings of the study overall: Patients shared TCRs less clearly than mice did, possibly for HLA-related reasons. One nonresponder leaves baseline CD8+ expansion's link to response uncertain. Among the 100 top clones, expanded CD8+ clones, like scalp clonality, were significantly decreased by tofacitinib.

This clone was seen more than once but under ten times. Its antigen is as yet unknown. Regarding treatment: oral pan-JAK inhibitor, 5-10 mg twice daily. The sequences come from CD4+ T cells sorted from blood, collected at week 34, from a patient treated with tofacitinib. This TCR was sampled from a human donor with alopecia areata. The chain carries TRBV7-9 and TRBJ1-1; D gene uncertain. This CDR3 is CASSSITEAFF. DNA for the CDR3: TGTGCCAGCAGTTCCATCACTGAAGCTTTCTTT.